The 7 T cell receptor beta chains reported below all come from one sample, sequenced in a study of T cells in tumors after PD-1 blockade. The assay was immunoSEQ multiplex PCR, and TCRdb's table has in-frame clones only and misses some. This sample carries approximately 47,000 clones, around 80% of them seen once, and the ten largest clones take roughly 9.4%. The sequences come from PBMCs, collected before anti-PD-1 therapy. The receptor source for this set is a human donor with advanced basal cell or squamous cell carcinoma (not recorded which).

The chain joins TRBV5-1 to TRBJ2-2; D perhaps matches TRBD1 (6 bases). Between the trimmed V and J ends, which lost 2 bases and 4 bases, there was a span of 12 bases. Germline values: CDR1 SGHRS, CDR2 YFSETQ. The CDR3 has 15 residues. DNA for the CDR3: TGCGCCAGCAGCTTCTCAGGGGCGAGCACCGGGGAGCTGTTTTTT. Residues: CASSFSGASTGELFF. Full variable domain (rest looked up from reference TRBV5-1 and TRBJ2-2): KAGVTQTPRYLIKTRGQQVTLSCSPISGHRSVSWYQQTPGQGLQFLFEYFSETQRNKGNFPGRFSGRQFSNSRSEMNVSTLELGDSALYLCASSFSGASTGELFFGEGSRLTVL.

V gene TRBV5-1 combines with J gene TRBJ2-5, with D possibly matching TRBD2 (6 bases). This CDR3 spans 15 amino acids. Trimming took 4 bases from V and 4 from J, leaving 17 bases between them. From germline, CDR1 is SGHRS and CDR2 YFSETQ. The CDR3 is CASSPGAGGVETQYF. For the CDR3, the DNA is TGCGCCAGCAGCCCCGGAGCGGGCGGGGTAGAGACCCAGTACTTC.

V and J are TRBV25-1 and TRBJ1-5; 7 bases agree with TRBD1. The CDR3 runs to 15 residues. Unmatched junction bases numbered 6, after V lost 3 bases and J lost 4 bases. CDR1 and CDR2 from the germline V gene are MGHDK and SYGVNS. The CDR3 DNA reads TGTGCCAGCAGTGATGGGGCAGGGGGGAATCAGCCCCAGCATTTT. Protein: CASSDGAGGNQPQHF.

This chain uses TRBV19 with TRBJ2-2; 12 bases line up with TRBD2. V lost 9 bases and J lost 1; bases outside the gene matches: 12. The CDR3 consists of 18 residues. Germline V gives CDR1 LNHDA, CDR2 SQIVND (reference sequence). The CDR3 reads CASLESWGLAGNTGELFF. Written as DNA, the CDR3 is TGTGCCAGCCTAGAATCGTGGGGACTAGCGGGGAACACCGGGGAGCTGTTTTTT.

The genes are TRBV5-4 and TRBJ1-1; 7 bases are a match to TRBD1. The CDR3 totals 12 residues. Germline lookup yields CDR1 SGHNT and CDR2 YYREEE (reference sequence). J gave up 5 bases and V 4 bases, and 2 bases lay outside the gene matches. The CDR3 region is CASSATGTEAFF. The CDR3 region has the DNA TGTGCCAGCAGCGCGACAGGGACTGAAGCTTTCTTT.

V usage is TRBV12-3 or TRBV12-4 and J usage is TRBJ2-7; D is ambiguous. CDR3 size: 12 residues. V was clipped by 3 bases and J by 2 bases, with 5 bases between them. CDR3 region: CASSFRPYEQYF. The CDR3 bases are TGTGCCAGCAGTTTCCGACCCTACGAGCAGTACTTC.

CDR3 nucleotides: TGTGCCAGCAGCCCCCGGGACAGTTCCTACGAGCAGTACTTC. Translation gives CASSPRDSSYEQYF. The chain employs TRBV3-1 (or the pseudogene TRBV3-2) and TRBJ2-7; 7 bases agree with TRBD1. J was trimmed by 1 base and V by 4 bases; bases with no gene match: 4. Looked up from germline, CDR1 is LGHDT and CDR2 is YNNKEL (reference sequence). The CDR3 is made up of 14 amino acids.